The 9 T cell receptor beta chains below come from one sample, sequenced in a study of ipilimumab plus nivolumab after autologous stem cell transplantation. Sequencing used immunoSEQ multiplex PCR; TCRdb keeps in-frame clones, though not all of them. The table lists about 40,000 clones, 80% to 95% of them singletons, with under 0.9% in the top ten. Sequenced here: PBMCs, sampled in a trial of ipilimumab plus nivolumab as post-transplant consolidation. The receptors stem from a male donor with multiple myeloma.

The genes are TRBV7-2 and TRBJ1-3, with D unresolved. Trimming took off 1 base at V and 2 bases at J, with 15 bases between the two ends. This CDR3 region has 17 residues. Germline CDR1 and CDR2: SGHTA and FQGNSA. The DNA of the CDR3 is TGTGCCAGCAGCTTAGTTCGGGGTGGCCCGCCTGGAAACACCATATATTTT. It codes for CASSLVRGGPPGNTIYF.

With regard to this clone: The same CDR3 can be traced to other DNA sequences in this sample. This chain joins TRBV11-2 and TRBJ2-7; TRBD2 matches 7 bases. Germline values: CDR1 SGHAT, CDR2 FQNNGV. The CDR3 runs 12 residues. The V gene end was trimmed by 8 bases and the J gene end by 5 bases; junction bases not matched to a gene: 6. CDR3 loop: CASGGGGNEQYF. In DNA form, the CDR3 reads TGTGCCAGCGGTGGGGGAGGGAACGAGCAGTACTTC.

CDR3 in amino acids: CASSLLRDNYNEQFF. The CDR3 DNA is TGTGCCAGCAGCTTGCTCCGGGACAACTACAATGAGCAGTTCTTC. The chain uses TRBV7-2 and TRBJ2-1, with a possible D match to TRBD1 (6 bases). The CDR3 runs 15 residues. Germline V gene sequence: CDR1 SGHTA, CDR2 FQGNSA. Trimming stripped 3 bases from V and 3 bases from J, with 12 bases between. Looking up the rest from reference TRBV7-2 and TRBJ2-1 gives the full variable domain: GAGVSQSPSNKVTEKGKDVELRCDPISGHTALYWYRQSLGQGLEFLIYFQGNSAPDKSGLPSDRFSAERTGGSVSTLTIQRTQQEDSAVYLCASSLLRDNYNEQFFGPGTRLTVL.

The chain is built from TRBV7-3 and TRBJ2-1; D not certain. Deletions cut 3 bases from V and 4 bases from J, with 10 bases between. Per germline, CDR1 SGHTA and CDR2 FQGTGA. The CDR3 runs to 14 residues. The DNA for the CDR3 is TGTGCCAGCAGCTTTGATTCGGAATACAATGAGCAGTTCTTC. Translation gives CASSFDSEYNEQFF. Supplemented by reference TRBV7-3 and TRBJ2-1, the full variable domain reads GAGVSQTPSNKVTEKGKYVELRCDPISGHTALYWYRQSLGQGPEFLIYFQGTGAADDSGLPNDRFFAVRPEGSVSTLKIQRTERGDSAVYLCASSFDSEYNEQFFGPGTRLTVL.

This clone was recorded only once. The CDR3 loop is CSVEGVSINEQFF. CDR3 sequence (DNA): TGCAGCGTTGAGGGGGTGTCAATCAATGAGCAGTTCTTC. The chain employs TRBV29-1 and TRBJ2-1; D is possibly TRBD1 or TRBD2 (5 bases each). V gave up 3 bases and J gave up 6 bases, with 12 bases separating them. The V gene's germline CDR1 is SQVTM and CDR2 ANQGSEA. The CDR3 has 13 amino acids.

The chain carries TRBV5-4 and TRBJ2-5; 14 bases line up with TRBD2. V lost 3 bases and J lost 2; bases outside the gene matches: 6. CDR1 and CDR2 from the germline V gene are SGHNT and YYREEE (reference sequence). The CDR3 has 17 amino acids. CDR3 sequence: CASSWGLAGAQQETQYF. The CDR3 nucleotides read TGTGCCAGCAGCTGGGGACTAGCGGGGGCCCAACAAGAGACCCAGTACTTC.

This rearrangement joins TRBV19 to TRBJ2-3, with 8 bases lining up with TRBD2. The CDR3 has 14 amino acids. Germline lookup yields CDR1 LNHDA and CDR2 SQIVND (reference sequence). In DNA form, the CDR3 reads TGTGCGGCGGGGGCGGGAGGTAGCACAGATACGCAGTATTTT. It encodes CAAGAGGSTDTQYF.

A single count supports this clone. The chain couples TRBV5-1 to TRBJ2-5; 11 bases map to TRBD1. TRBJ2-7 explains the end of the DNA better; the J call may be wrong. The germline V gene encodes CDR1 SGHRS and CDR2 YFSETQ. This CDR3 has 17 amino acids. CDR3 region: CASSYGSLDRGPHEQYF. The CDR3 nucleotides read TGCGCCAGCAGCTACGGATCTTTGGACAGGGGGCCCCACGAGCAGTACTTC.

The rearrangement joins TRBV4-3 to TRBJ2-7, with 9 bases that match TRBD1. V gave up 1 base and J gave up 5 bases; unmatched junction bases: 15. This CDR3 has 18 residues. In germline, CDR1 is LGHNA, CDR2 YSLEER. The CDR3 DNA follows: TGCGCCAGCAGCCAAGTGTTGGTACTCGGGGACAGGGCTCACGAGCAGTACTTC. Its translation: CASSQVLVLGDRAHEQYF.